These 2 T cell receptor beta chains were sequenced from one sample in a study of blood T cell repertoires in COVID-19 (dated by TCRdb to between 2020 and 2021). The library relied on the immunoSEQ multiplex PCR assay. TCRdb took over this immuneACCESS table, retaining in-frame rearrangements with V and J assigned. Such tables are incomplete; in checked studies, under half of the missing clones stem from an unresolved V gene, and the remainder is unexplained. This sample has over 80,000 clones in its table, and less than 85% of those were observed once. The top ten clones comprise about a tenth of the sample. Material for sequencing was peripheral blood. All receptors come from a woman aged 65 to 85 with acute or convalescent COVID-19.

The chain couples TRBV7-2 to TRBJ1-3, with 7 bases identical to TRBD1. Germline assignment: CDR1 SGHTA and CDR2 FQGNSA. The CDR3 is 16 residues long. J was trimmed by 4 bases and V by 5 bases; bases with no gene match: 11. CDR3: CASSANRQGAGNTIYF. Written as DNA, the CDR3 is TGTGCCAGCAGCGCCAACAGACAGGGAGCAGGAAACACCATATATTTT.

The rearrangement joins TRBV5-1 to TRBJ1-2; D is perhaps TRBD1 (6 bases). Per germline, CDR1 SGHRS and CDR2 YFSETQ. CDR3 length equals 16 residues. The ends were cut back, 4 bases at V and 2 bases at J, with 18 bases in the middle. CDR3 sequence (DNA): TGCGCCAGCAGCCTCGGACAGAAGTACCCGAACTATGGCTACACCTTC. Amino acid sequence: CASSLGQKYPNYGYTF.